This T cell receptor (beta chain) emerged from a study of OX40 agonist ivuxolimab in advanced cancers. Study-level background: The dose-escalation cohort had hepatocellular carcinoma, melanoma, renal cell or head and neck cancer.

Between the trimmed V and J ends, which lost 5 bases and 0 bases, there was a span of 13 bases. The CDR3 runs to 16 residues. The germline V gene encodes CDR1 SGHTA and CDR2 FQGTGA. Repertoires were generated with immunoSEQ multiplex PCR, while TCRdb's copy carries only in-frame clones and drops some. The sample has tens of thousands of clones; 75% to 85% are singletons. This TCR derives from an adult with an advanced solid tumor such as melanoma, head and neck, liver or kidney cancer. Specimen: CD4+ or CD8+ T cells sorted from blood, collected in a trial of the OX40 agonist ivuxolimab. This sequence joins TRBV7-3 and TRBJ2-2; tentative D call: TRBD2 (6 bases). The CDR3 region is CASSRGTLANTGELFF. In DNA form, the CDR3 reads TGTGCCAGCAGCCGAGGGACTCTCGCGAACACCGGGGAGCTGTTTTTT.